This T cell receptor (beta chain) was captured in a study of cytomegalovirus exposure and HLA in healthy donors. Worth noting for this clone: Its antigen is currently unknown.

Between the trimmed V and J ends, which lost 0 bases and 8 bases, there was a span of 13 bases. This CDR3 spans 15 amino acids. The germline V gene encodes CDR1 KGHSH and CDR2 LQKENI. Broader study findings: The authors enumerated 150 to 200 TCR beta chains as linked to cytomegalovirus. Among TCR sequences, most were rare, though some public TCRs appeared in many donors. In a later analysis, first-cohort TCR clusters were found to tend to co-occur in the approximately 120 validation repertoires.

Here immunoSEQ multiplex PCR was the method, and the copy in TCRdb shows in-frame clones only, minus some. The data hold about 140,000 clones, with about 86% observed a single time. This sequence was found in a woman aged 18-35 years in good health and CMV-seropositive. The chain has TRBV18 and TRBJ2-2, with a possible D match to TRBD2 (5 bases). The sequenced material came from PBMCs. The CDR3 sequence: CASSPPAGLRGELFF. CDR3 coding DNA: TGTGCCAGCTCACCACCGGCGGGCCTTCGAGGGGAGCTGTTTTTT.